The T cell receptor (beta chain) described here comes from a study of blood T cell repertoires in COVID-19. About the research overall: Whether acute or convalescent, the COVID-19 samples came from the United States, Italy and Spain. PBMCs, B-cell-depleted T cells, or T cells provided the cDNA or gDNA that made up the material.

The CDR3 consists of 13 residues. Germline V gene lookup returns CDR1 SGHRS and CDR2 YFSETQ. Trimming shortened V by 5 bases and J by 0 bases, and 8 bases separated the two germline ends. In the authors' workflow: Estimation of nucleated cell counts relied on the amplification of reference gene primers. Some clones are missing from TCRdb's copy, which holds only in-frame ones; the method was immunoSEQ multiplex PCR. The D gene and trimming were derived from the DNA, and the V and J assignments and clone size from that table. The sample has about 170,000 clones; under 90% are singletons. Material: peripheral blood. The origin of this receptor is a woman older than 75 with acute or convalescent COVID-19. The J gene is TRBJ1-1, the V gene TRBV5-1; no definite D call. CDR3 sequence reads: CASRPSVNTEAFF. CDR3 bases: TGCGCCAGCAGACCCTCAGTGAACACTGAAGCTTTCTTT. Full variable domain (remainder filled in from reference TRBV5-1 and TRBJ1-1): KAGVTQTPRYLIKTRGQQVTLSCSPISGHRSVSWYQQTPGQGLQFLFEYFSETQRNKGNFPGRFSGRQFSNSRSEMNVSTLELGDSALYLCASRPSVNTEAFFGQGTRLTVV.